This passage covers 27 T cell receptor beta chains from one sample sequenced in a study of T-cell memory formation after mild COVID-19. TCRdb re-called the 5' RACE reads with MiXCR, one entry per CDR3 protein. The sample lists 450,000 or so distinct CDR3 sequences, roughly 23% seen once, with around 13% in the top ten. The material sequenced was PBMCs or a T cell subset sorted from them (not recorded which). All receptors come from an adult woman who had mild COVID-19 (a few samples of this study predate the infection). Cell type and time point are not known.

This clonotype occurred a few times. The chain is built from TRBV19 and TRBJ2-7; TRBD1 or TRBD2 may be the D gene (5 bases each). Germline CDR1 reads LNHDA; CDR2 reads SQIVND (reference sequence). The V gene lost 1 base and the J gene lost 2 bases, with 15 bases spanning the gap. The CDR3 is 16 residues long. CDR3 DNA: TGTGCCAGTAGTATAGGGGGGTTTTCGCTGACCTACGAGCAGTACTTC. Translating it yields CASSIGGFSLTYEQYF. Looking up the rest from reference TRBV19 and TRBJ2-7 gives the full variable domain: DGGITQSPKYLFRKEGQNVTLSCEQNLNHDAMYWYRQDPGQGLRLIYYSQIVNDFQKGDIAEGYSVSREKKESFPLTVTSAQKNPTAFYLCASSIGGFSLTYEQYFGPGTRLTVT.

This clonotype was picked up a small number of times. The chain combines TRBV7-9 with TRBJ1-2, with 7 bases identical to TRBD1. The germline V gene encodes CDR1 SEHNR and CDR2 FQNEAQ (reference sequence). The CDR3 covers 12 residues. J lost 9 bases, V lost 5 bases, and 6 bases had no gene match. CDR3: CASSDRDSSYTF. CDR3 nucleotides: TGTGCCAGCAGCGACCGGGACAGCAGCTACACCTTC.

The chain combines TRBV24-1 with TRBJ1-5; D is undetermined. The CDR3 consists of 14 residues. Germline-derived CDR1 and CDR2 are KGHDR and SFDVKD. Deletions cut 4 bases from V and 10 bases from J, with 16 bases between. The CDR3 sequence is CATSDPGSGSPQHF. The DNA of the CDR3 is TGTGCCACCAGTGACCCGGGGAGCGGATCTCCCCAGCATTTT.

V and J are TRBV14 and TRBJ2-1, with D hard to call. Germline CDR1 SGHDN, CDR2 FVKESK. Deletions cut 0 bases from V and 4 bases from J, with 16 bases between. The CDR3 has 17 residues. CDR3 region: CASSQELGRLRYNEQFF. CDR3 nucleotide sequence: TGTGCCAGCAGCCAAGAGTTGGGTAGACTGAGATACAATGAGCAGTTCTTC. Together with reference TRBV14 and TRBJ2-1, the CDR3 gives the full variable domain: EAGVTQFPSHSVIEKGQTVTLRCDPISGHDNLYWYRRVMGKEIKFLLHFVKESKQDESGMPNNRFLAERTGGTYSTLKVQPAELEDSGVYFCASSQELGRLRYNEQFFGPGTRLTVL.

This clonotype occurred a few times. The rearrangement joins TRBV7-6 to TRBJ2-3, with TRBD1 matching 7 bases. The CDR3 extends over 16 amino acids. V shed 2 bases and J 6 bases; nucleotides not matched to a gene: 11. Germline V gene lookup returns CDR1 SGHVS and CDR2 FNYEAQ. The CDR3 DNA sequence: TGTGCCAGCAGCTTAATGCCGGGACAGTGGGACGATACGCAGTATTTT. As protein: CASSLMPGQWDDTQYF.

V usage is TRBV29-1 and J usage is TRBJ2-7; TRBD1 agrees at 7 bases. This CDR3 has 11 residues. CDR1 is SQVTM and CDR2 is ANQGSEA in the germline V gene. V shed 7 bases and J 5 bases; nucleotides not matched to a gene: 5. The CDR3 loop is CSGLTGNEQYF. CDR3 sequence (DNA): TGCAGCGGCCTGACAGGGAACGAGCAGTACTTC.

This clonotype was observed a handful of times. The genes are TRBV10-3 and TRBJ2-1; D unresolved. The CDR3 consists of 17 residues. Germline loops: CDR1 ENHRY, CDR2 SYGVKD. The V end lost 4 bases, the J end lost 1 base, and 17 bases lay between the germline ends. This chain's CDR3 is CAISGPPEGRSYNEQFF. DNA for the CDR3: TGTGCCATCAGTGGACCCCCTGAAGGGCGATCCTACAATGAGCAGTTCTTC.

The CDR3 bases are TGTGCCAGCAGCACCCGCGGGCCTATCGACGAGCAGTACTTC. Encoded protein: CASSTRGPIDEQYF. The genes are TRBV7-9 and TRBJ2-7, with D tentatively TRBD2 (5 bases). Germline V gene data show CDR1 as SEHNR and CDR2 as FQNEAQ (reference sequence). V was pared by 5 bases and J by 5 bases, with 16 bases between. This CDR3 is built from 14 residues.

This clonotype has more than one count but fewer than ten. The chain has TRBV2 and TRBJ1-2, with 8 bases matching TRBD1. After removal of 4 bases from V and 0 bases from J, the junction contained 13 bases not matched to a gene. The CDR3 length is 18 residues. Germline CDR1 and CDR2: SNHLY and FYNNEI. CDR3 bases: TGTGCCAGCAGTGTCGGGTCATTGGGACAGGCTACTAACTATGGCTACACCTTC. Protein sequence: CASSVGSLGQATNYGYTF.

The J gene is TRBJ2-7, the V gene TRBV12-3 or TRBV12-4; D gene ambiguous. This CDR3 is 13 amino acids long. Trimming took 4 bases from V and 2 from J, leaving 9 bases between them. Written as DNA, the CDR3 is TGTGCCAGCAGTTCGCGGAACACCTACGAGCAGTACTTC. It encodes CASSSRNTYEQYF.

The chain links TRBV9 to TRBJ1-4; 8 bases line up with TRBD1. Germline V CDR1 and CDR2: SGDLS, YYNGEE. J was trimmed by 8 bases and V by 4 bases; bases with no gene match: 7. The CDR3 totals 14 residues. CDR3 DNA: TGTGCCAGCAGCCCCCGACAGGGGCCCGAAAAACTGTTTTTT. It codes for CASSPRQGPEKLFF. Together with reference TRBV9 and TRBJ1-4, the CDR3 gives the full variable domain: DSGVTQTPKHLITATGQRVTLRCSPRSGDLSVYWYQQSLDQGLQFLIQYYNGEERAKGNILERFSAQQFPDLHSELNLSSLELGDSALYFCASSPRQGPEKLFFGSGTQLSVL.

This clonotype was seen a handful of times. This chain uses TRBV24-1 with TRBJ2-3; D is perhaps TRBD1 (6 bases). Trimming shortened V by 7 bases and J by 1 base, and 8 bases separated the two germline ends. This CDR3 is built from 13 residues. Germline V CDR1 and CDR2: KGHDR, SFDVKD. DNA for the CDR3: TGTGCCACCAGACGACAGGGCACAGATACGCAGTATTTT. Translated: CATRRQGTDTQYF.

The chain couples TRBV6-5 to TRBJ2-2, with 10 bases matching TRBD1. This CDR3 is built from 16 residues. Germline V gene data show CDR1 as MNHEY and CDR2 as SVGAGI. Trimming removed 6 bases from V and 4 bases from J; junction bases left unmatched: 8. CDR3 sequence (DNA): TGTGCCAGCAGGTCGACAGGGGGCGGACCCACCGGGGAGCTGTTTTTT. It specifies CASRSTGGGPTGELFF.

The chain recombines TRBV7-6 with TRBJ2-7; 7 nucleotides match TRBD1. Germline CDR1 reads SGHVS; CDR2 reads FNYEAQ. Trimming at V came to 5 bases and at J to 3 bases, leaving 4 bases not matched to a gene. This CDR3 has 13 residues. CDR3 sequence (DNA): TGTGCCAGCAGCACATCAGGGGGCTACGAGCAGTACTTC. Its protein product is CASSTSGGYEQYF.

CDR3 nucleotide sequence: TGTGCCAGCAAGTCTAGCGGGGGGGCCTACAATGAGCAGTTCTTC. Its protein product is CASKSSGGAYNEQFF. V is TRBV6-2 or TRBV6-3 and J is TRBJ2-1; 12 positions match TRBD2. This CDR3 has 15 residues. V lost 7 bases and J lost 2; bases outside the gene matches: 3. CDR1 and CDR2 from the germline V gene are MNHEY and SVGEGT.

Here the CDR3 DNA reads TGTGCCAGCAGTACAGGGGGCGCTTCCTCCGAACTGTTTTTT. It codes for CASSTGGASSELFF. V usage is TRBV3-1 and J usage is TRBJ1-4; 9 nucleotides line up with TRBD1. V lost 6 bases and J lost 12; bases outside the gene matches: 11. Germline CDR1 is LGHDT and CDR2 is YNNKEL (reference sequence). The CDR3 spans 14 residues.

The chain links TRBV7-9 to TRBJ2-7; D not certain. V dropped 3 bases and J dropped 7 bases, with 10 bases sitting between them. Germline V CDR1 and CDR2: SEHNR, FQNEAQ (reference sequence). The CDR3 consists of 12 residues. The DNA for the CDR3 is TGTGCCAGCAGCTTTGACCAAGGGGAGCAGTACTTC. As protein: CASSFDQGEQYF.

The J gene is TRBJ2-2, the V gene TRBV27; perhaps TRBD1 as D (6 bases). With 1 base removed from V and 5 bases from J, the gap between germline ends came to 14 bases. The CDR3 consists of 16 residues. CDR1 is MNHEY, CDR2 SMNVEV, per germline (reference sequence). Written as DNA, the CDR3 is TGTGCCAGCAGTTTATGGGGGCAGGGTATAACCGGGGAGCTGTTTTTT. Its translation is CASSLWGQGITGELFF.

As regards this clonotype: This sequence may be a read error, since a much larger clone differs from it by one base. The chain recombines TRBV2 with TRBJ2-7, with D perhaps TRBD1 (6 bases). This CDR3 contains 13 residues. Trimming left V 8 bases short and J 1 base short, with 12 bases between. Germline loops: CDR1 SNHLY, CDR2 FYNNEI. CDR3 bases: TGTGCCAGCGAAAAGGACAGATCCTACGAGCAGTACTTC. It yields the protein CASEKDRSYEQYF.

The chain is built from TRBV9 and TRBJ2-1; possible D gene TRBD2, 6 bases. V was pared by 0 bases and J by 9 bases, with 22 bases between. Germline CDR1 and CDR2: SGDLS and YYNGEE. This CDR3 has 17 amino acids. The CDR3 reads CASSVVASEVSASEQFF. For the CDR3, the DNA is TGTGCCAGCAGCGTAGTGGCTAGCGAGGTTTCAGCTAGTGAGCAGTTCTTC.

This clonotype has only a few counts. CDR3 in amino acids: CASSSGTSGRAGELFF. CDR3 nucleotide sequence: TGTGCCAGCAGCTCCGGGACTAGCGGGAGGGCCGGGGAGCTGTTTTTT. The rearrangement links TRBV7-9 to TRBJ2-2; TRBD2 matches 16 bases. The V gene's germline CDR1 is SEHNR and CDR2 FQNEAQ (reference sequence). This CDR3 region has 16 residues. Losses at the gene ends were 4 bases for V and 6 bases for J; bases not matched to a gene: 2.

The chain uses TRBV7-9 and TRBJ2-1; D could derive from TRBD1 or TRBD2 (5 bases each). The CDR3 consists of 16 residues. Germline V gene sequence: CDR1 SEHNR, CDR2 FQNEAQ (reference sequence). Trimming took 3 bases from V and 0 from J, leaving 12 bases between them. CDR3 DNA: TGTGCCAGCAGCTTCAAAGAGGGGAGCTCCTACAATGAGCAGTTCTTC. Translated, it gives CASSFKEGSSYNEQFF.

This rearrangement joins TRBV20-1 to TRBJ2-5, with no clear D. Trimming shortened V by 1 base and J by 4 bases, and 10 bases separated the two germline ends. This CDR3 spans 13 amino acids. CDR1 is DFQATT and CDR2 is SNEGSKA in the germline V gene (reference sequence). In DNA form, the CDR3 reads TGCAGTGCTAGAGGCCGGCTAATAGAGACCCAGTACTTC. Encoded protein: CSARGRLIETQYF.

The chain carries TRBV5-5 and TRBJ2-1, with 11 bases identical to TRBD2. CDR1 and CDR2 (germline): SGHKS, YYEKEE (reference sequence). CDR3 length: 15 residues. V dropped 4 bases and J dropped 3; count of bases not matched to a gene: 3. The CDR3 nucleotides are TGTGCCAGCAGCGTTAGCGGGGGGGTCTACAATGAGCAGTTCTTC. The encoded protein is CASSVSGGVYNEQFF.

This clonotype has a handful of counts. The rearrangement uses TRBV7-9 and TRBJ2-1; maybe TRBD1 (5 bases). The CDR3 is 14 amino acids. Germline CDR1 SEHNR, CDR2 FQNEAQ (reference sequence). Trimming cost V 4 bases and J 5 bases, with 12 bases left between them. The CDR3 loop is CASSSGIQDNEQFF. The CDR3 DNA sequence: TGTGCCAGCAGCTCAGGGATTCAGGACAATGAGCAGTTCTTC.

The chain is built from TRBV7-2 and TRBJ2-3; a weak D match, TRBD2 (5 bases). This CDR3 comprises 15 residues. CDR1 and CDR2 (germline): SGHTA, FQGNSA. The V end lost 5 bases, the J end lost 4 bases, and 16 bases lay between the germline ends. CDR3 sequence reads: CASSPEPGWADTQYF. CDR3 sequence (DNA): TGTGCCAGCAGCCCTGAACCGGGGTGGGCAGATACGCAGTATTTT.

This clonotype was observed a few times. The rearrangement uses TRBV28 and TRBJ1-3; 9 nucleotides align to TRBD1. The CDR3 contains 17 residues. V was pared by 9 bases and J by 0 bases, with 12 bases of the junction left unmatched. CDR1 and CDR2 from the germline V gene are MDHEN and SYDVKM. The DNA for the CDR3 is TGTGCCAGTCAGGACAGGGGCCCTACCCCCTCTGGAAACACCATATATTTT. Protein sequence: CASQDRGPTPSGNTIYF.